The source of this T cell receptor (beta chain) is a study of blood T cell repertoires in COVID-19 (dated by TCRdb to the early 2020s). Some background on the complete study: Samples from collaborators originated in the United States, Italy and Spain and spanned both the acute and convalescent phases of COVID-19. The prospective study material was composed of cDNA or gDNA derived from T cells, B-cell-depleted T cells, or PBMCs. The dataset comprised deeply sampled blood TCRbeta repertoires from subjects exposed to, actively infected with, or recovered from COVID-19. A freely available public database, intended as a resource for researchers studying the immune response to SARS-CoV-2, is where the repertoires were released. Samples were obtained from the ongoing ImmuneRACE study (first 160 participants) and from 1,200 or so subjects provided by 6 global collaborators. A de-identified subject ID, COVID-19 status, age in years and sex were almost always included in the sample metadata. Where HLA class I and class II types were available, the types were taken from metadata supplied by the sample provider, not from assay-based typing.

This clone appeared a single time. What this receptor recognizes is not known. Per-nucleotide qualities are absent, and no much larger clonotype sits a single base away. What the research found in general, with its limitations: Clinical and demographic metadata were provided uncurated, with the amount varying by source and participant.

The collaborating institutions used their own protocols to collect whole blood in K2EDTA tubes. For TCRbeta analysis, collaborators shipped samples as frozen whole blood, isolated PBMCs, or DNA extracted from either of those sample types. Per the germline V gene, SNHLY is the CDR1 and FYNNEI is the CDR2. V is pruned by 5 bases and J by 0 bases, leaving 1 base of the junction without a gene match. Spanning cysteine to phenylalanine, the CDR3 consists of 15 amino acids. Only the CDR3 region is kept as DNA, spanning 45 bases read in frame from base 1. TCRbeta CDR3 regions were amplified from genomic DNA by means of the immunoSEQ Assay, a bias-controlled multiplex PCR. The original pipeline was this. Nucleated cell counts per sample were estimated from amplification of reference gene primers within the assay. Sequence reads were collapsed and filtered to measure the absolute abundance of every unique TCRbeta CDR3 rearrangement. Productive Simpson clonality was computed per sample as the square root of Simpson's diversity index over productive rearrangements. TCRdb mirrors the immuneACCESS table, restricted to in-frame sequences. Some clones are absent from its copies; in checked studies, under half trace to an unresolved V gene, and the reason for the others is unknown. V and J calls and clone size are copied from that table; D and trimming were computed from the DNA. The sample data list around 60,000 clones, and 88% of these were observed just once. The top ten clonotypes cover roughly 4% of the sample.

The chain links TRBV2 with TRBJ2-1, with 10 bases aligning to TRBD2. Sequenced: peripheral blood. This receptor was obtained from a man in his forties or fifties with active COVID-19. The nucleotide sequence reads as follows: TGTGCCAGCAGTCCTAGCGGGAGCTCCTACAATGAGCAGTTCTTC. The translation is CASSPSGSSYNEQFF.